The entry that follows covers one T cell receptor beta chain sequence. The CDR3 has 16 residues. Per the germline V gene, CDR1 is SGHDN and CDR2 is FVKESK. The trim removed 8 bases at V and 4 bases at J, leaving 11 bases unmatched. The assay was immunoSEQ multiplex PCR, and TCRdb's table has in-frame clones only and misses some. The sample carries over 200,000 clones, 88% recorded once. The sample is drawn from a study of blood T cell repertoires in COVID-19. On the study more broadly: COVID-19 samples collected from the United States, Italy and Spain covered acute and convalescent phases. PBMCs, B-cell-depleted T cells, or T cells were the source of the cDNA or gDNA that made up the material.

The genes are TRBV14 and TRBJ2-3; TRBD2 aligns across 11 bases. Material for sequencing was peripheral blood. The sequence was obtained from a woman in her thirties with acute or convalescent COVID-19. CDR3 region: CASLERTSGLADTQYF. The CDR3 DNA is TGTGCCAGCCTAGAACGGACTAGCGGGCTGGCAGATACGCAGTATTTT.